The next 14 T cell receptor beta chains were all read from a single sample in a study of cytomegalovirus exposure and HLA in healthy donors. The PCR had 60 Vbeta and 13 Jbeta primers. The protocol was immunoSEQ multiplex PCR, while the TCRdb copy is restricted to in-frame clones and leaves out a portion. The sample shows about 82,000 clones, around 70% of them seen only once. The source material was PBMCs. These receptors all stem from a woman in her 50s in good health and CMV-seropositive.

The chain combines TRBV6-5 with TRBJ2-1; no clear D gene. The length of the CDR3 is 11 residues. In germline, CDR1 is MNHEY, CDR2 SVGAGI. V was shortened by 6 bases and J by 8 bases, with 8 bases between the two germline ends. The CDR3: CASRTVDEQFF. The CDR3 region has the DNA TGTGCCAGCAGAACAGTAGATGAGCAGTTCTTC.

The J gene is TRBJ2-7, the V gene TRBV29-1, with 11 nucleotides matching TRBD2. V lost 3 bases and J lost 5; bases outside the gene matches: 6. This CDR3 is built from 14 residues. Germline V gene lookup returns CDR1 SQVTM and CDR2 ANQGSEA. The CDR3 loop is CSVEFSGRVHEQYF. The CDR3 DNA reads TGCAGCGTTGAGTTTAGCGGGAGGGTCCACGAGCAGTACTTC.

The chain joins TRBV5-6 to TRBJ2-2, with a tentative D call TRBD1 (7 bases). There are 14 residues in the CDR3. V shed 0 bases and J shed 8 bases, with 11 bases lying between them. Per the germline V gene, CDR1 is SGHDT and CDR2 is YYEEEE. The CDR3 nucleotides read TGTGCCAGCAGCTTGGGGAGGGACAGTGGGGAGCTGTTTTTT. It yields the protein CASSLGRDSGELFF.

The chain combines TRBV19 with TRBJ1-1; tentative D call: TRBD1 (5 bases). The CDR3 loop spans 16 amino acids. V shed 5 bases and J shed 0 bases, with 16 bases lying between them. Looked up from germline, CDR1 is LNHDA and CDR2 is SQIVND (reference sequence). The chain's CDR3 is CASSSWTFRLNTEAFF. CDR3 in DNA: TGTGCCAGTAGTTCCTGGACATTTCGATTGAACACTGAAGCTTTCTTT.

CDR3: CSANAGTAYQETQYF. The DNA of the CDR3 is TGCAGCGCGAATGCCGGGACAGCGTACCAAGAGACCCAGTACTTC. This sequence joins TRBV29-1 and TRBJ2-5; the match to TRBD1 covers 7 bases. The V gene end was trimmed by 7 bases and the J gene end by 0 bases; junction bases not matched to a gene: 11. Germline values: CDR1 SQVTM, CDR2 ANQGSEA. This CDR3 has 15 residues.

The CDR3 sequence is CAWSAGQFEKLFF. CDR3 nucleotides: TGTGCCTGGAGTGCCGGACAATTTGAAAAACTGTTTTTT. The chain has TRBV30 and TRBJ1-4, with D tentatively TRBD1 (5 bases). The CDR3 is 13 residues long. Germline V gene data show CDR1 as GTSNPN and CDR2 as SVGIG (reference sequence). Trimming shortened V by 1 base and J by 7 bases, and 10 bases separated the two germline ends.

By sample share, this clone is medium-sized. J is TRBJ2-1 and V is TRBV15; the match to TRBD2 covers 8 bases. The CDR3 has 18 residues. Trimming took 0 bases from V and 8 from J; bases not matched to a gene: 15. Germline V gene data show CDR1 as LNHNV and CDR2 as YYDKDF (reference sequence). DNA for the CDR3: TGTGCCACCAGCAGAGATCTGACAGCGGGAGTAAGGGTGGATGAGCAGTTCTTC. Protein product: CATSRDLTAGVRVDEQFF.

This clone showed up just once. The chain has TRBV20-1 and TRBJ1-1, with D uncertain. Germline values: CDR1 DFQATT, CDR2 SNEGSKA (reference sequence). This CDR3 is built from 10 residues. With 2 bases removed from V and 4 bases from J, the gap between germline ends came to 2 bases. The CDR3 loop reads CSARRTEAFF. The CDR3, as DNA: TGCAGTGCTAGACGCACTGAAGCTTTCTTT.

This sequence joins TRBV27 and TRBJ1-3; D gene ambiguous. This CDR3 comprises 15 residues. Germline V CDR1 and CDR2: MNHEY, SMNVEV (reference sequence). V was pared by 2 bases and J by 0 bases, with 8 bases between. The CDR3 loop reads CASSLGLHSGNTIYF. The CDR3 coding sequence is TGTGCCAGCAGTTTAGGCCTCCACTCTGGAAACACCATATATTTT.

This clone has only a few counts. V gene TRBV5-6 combines with J gene TRBJ2-7; D not resolved. Germline CDR1 and CDR2: SGHDT and YYEEEE. The CDR3 length is 11 residues. The germline V and J ends were trimmed by 3 bases and 7 bases, with 8 bases remaining between them. The CDR3 DNA is TGTGCCAGCAGCTGGGCTAAAGAGCAGTACTTC. Translating it yields CASSWAKEQYF. Full variable domain (remainder filled in from reference TRBV5-6 and TRBJ2-7): DAGVTQSPTHLIKTRGQQVTLRCSPKSGHDTVSWYQQALGQGPQFIFQYYEEEERQRGNFPDRFSGHQFPNYSSELNVNALLLGDSALYLCASSWAKEQYFGPGTRLTVT.

Judged by abundance, this clone is medium-sized. Mismatch with germline at one junction end may stem from a read error. V and J are TRBV7-7 and TRBJ2-2; TRBD2 might be the D (5 bases). CDR1 is SSHAT and CDR2 is FNYEAQ in the germline V gene (reference sequence). The CDR3 is 15 residues long. CDR3 coding DNA: TGTGCTAGCAGCCTTAGCATGGACTTGACCGGGGAGCTGTTTTTT. Protein sequence: CASSLSMDLTGELFF.

V usage is TRBV4-1 and J usage is TRBJ2-1; D is unresolved. The CDR3 has 14 residues. Germline CDR1 reads MGHRA; CDR2 reads YSYEKL. Trimming left V 1 base short and J 2 bases short, with 6 bases between. The CDR3 loop is CASSQGLAYNEQFF. The CDR3, as DNA: TGCGCCAGCAGCCAAGGGCTAGCCTACAATGAGCAGTTCTTC.

This chain connects TRBV14 to TRBJ1-2; maybe TRBD1 (6 bases). The V gene lost 3 bases and the J gene lost 0 bases, with 11 bases spanning the gap. This CDR3 has 15 residues. The germline gives CDR1 SGHDN, CDR2 FVKESK. The CDR3 sequence: CASSQAQGTNYGYTF. The CDR3 DNA reads TGTGCCAGCAGCCAGGCCCAGGGGACTAACTATGGCTACACCTTC.

The chain links TRBV5-1 to TRBJ2-7, with a tentative D call TRBD2 (5 bases). This CDR3 spans 14 amino acids. The germline V gene has CDR1 SGHRS and CDR2 YFSETQ. V lost 0 bases, J lost 5 bases, and 12 bases lay in between. The CDR3: CASSLADSPHEQYF. The DNA for the CDR3 is TGCGCCAGCAGCTTGGCGGACTCACCTCACGAGCAGTACTTC. The full variable domain, its missing parts supplied by reference TRBV5-1 and TRBJ2-7, is KAGVTQTPRYLIKTRGQQVTLSCSPISGHRSVSWYQQTPGQGLQFLFEYFSETQRNKGNFPGRFSGRQFSNSRSEMNVSTLELGDSALYLCASSLADSPHEQYFGPGTRLTVT.